This is a list of T cell receptor beta chains from one sample in a study of blood T cell repertoires in COVID-19. Sequenced by immunoSEQ multiplex PCR; TCRdb stores in-frame clones only, minus some. The table includes around 310,000 clones, 90% detected once. The sequenced sample was peripheral blood. The receptors originated from a woman aged 25 to 39 with COVID-19, enrolled during active disease. CDR3s leave out the opening cysteine and the closing phenylalanine or tryptophan.

v_gene	j_gene	CDR3aa
TRBV5-8	TRBJ1-2	ASSWWTVNYGYT
TRBV30	TRBJ1-5	AWSVGTGRPQH
TRBV4-1	TRBJ2-7	ASSQEAPYEQY
TRBV4-1	TRBJ2-3	ASSRDGQGAGDTQY
TRBV28	TRBJ2-5	ASSLEQGGYSGETQY
TRBV15	TRBJ1-1	ATSRGSGAMNTEAF
TRBV4-1	TRBJ1-1	ASSFRQGGTEAF
TRBV9	TRBJ2-1	ASEPGHHNEQF
TRBV6-2/TRBV6-3	TRBJ1-1	ASSYSQAHTEAF
TRBV4-1	TRBJ2-5	ASSQAGLAGEPETQY
TRBV4-2	TRBJ2-1	ASSLLTGGLNEQF
TRBV3-1/TRBV3-2	TRBJ2-2	ASSQEGLAGGGTGELF
TRBV15	TRBJ2-7	ATSVDRGAYEQY
TRBV10-2	TRBJ2-7	ASSLPSFEQY
TRBV4-1	TRBJ2-3	ASSQEGTGSTDTQY
TRBV5-1	TRBJ1-1	ASSPGTTNTEAF
TRBV27	TRBJ1-2	ASSLSGPGQGAFNYGYT
TRBV10-3	TRBJ2-7	AISDSAGGFEQY
TRBV5-1	TRBJ2-6	ASSLQGNSGANVLT
TRBV7-9	TRBJ1-2	ASSLVDSYGYT
TRBV6-6	TRBJ2-1	ASSYSMAGEQF
TRBV19	TRBJ1-5	ASSTTGGNQPQH
TRBV7-2	TRBJ2-5	ASSLSYQETQY
TRBV28	TRBJ2-2	ASSLRQGVGTGELF